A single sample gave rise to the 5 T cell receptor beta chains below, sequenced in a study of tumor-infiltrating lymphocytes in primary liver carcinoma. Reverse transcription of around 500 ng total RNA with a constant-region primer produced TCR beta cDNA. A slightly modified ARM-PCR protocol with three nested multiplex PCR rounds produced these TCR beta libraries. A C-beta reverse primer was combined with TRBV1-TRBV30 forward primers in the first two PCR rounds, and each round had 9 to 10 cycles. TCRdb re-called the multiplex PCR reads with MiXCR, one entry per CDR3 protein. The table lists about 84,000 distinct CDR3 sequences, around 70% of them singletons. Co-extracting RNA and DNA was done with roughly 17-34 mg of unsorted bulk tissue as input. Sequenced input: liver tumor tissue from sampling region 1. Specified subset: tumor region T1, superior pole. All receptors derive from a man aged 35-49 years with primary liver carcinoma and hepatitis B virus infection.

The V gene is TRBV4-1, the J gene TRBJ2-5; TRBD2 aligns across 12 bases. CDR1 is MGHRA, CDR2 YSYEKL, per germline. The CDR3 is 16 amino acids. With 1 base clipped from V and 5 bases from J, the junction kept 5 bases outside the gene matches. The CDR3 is CASSQAGLAGWETQYF. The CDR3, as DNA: TGCGCCAGCAGCCAAGCTGGACTAGCGGGATGGGAGACCCAGTACTTC.

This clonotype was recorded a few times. This CDR3 reads CASSYFRDSTGELFF. The CDR3 DNA reads as TGCGCCAGCAGTTATTTCCGGGACTCGACCGGGGAGCTGTTTTTT. V usage is TRBV5-1 and J usage is TRBJ2-2; a weak D match, TRBD2 (6 bases). The germline V and J ends were trimmed by 5 bases and 5 bases, with 16 bases remaining between them. The V gene's germline CDR1 is SGHRS and CDR2 YFSETQ. The CDR3 runs 15 residues.

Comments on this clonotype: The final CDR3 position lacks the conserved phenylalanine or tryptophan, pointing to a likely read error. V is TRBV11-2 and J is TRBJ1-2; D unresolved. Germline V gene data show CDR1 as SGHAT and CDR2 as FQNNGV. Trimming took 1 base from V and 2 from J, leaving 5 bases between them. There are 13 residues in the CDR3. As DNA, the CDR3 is TGTGCCAGCAGCTTAGGGTGGAACTATGGCTACACCTTA. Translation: CASSLGWNYGYTL.

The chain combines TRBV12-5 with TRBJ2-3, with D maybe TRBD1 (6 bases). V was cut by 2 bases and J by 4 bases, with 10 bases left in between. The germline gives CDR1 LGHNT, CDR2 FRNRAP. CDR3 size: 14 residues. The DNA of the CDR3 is TGTGCTAGTGGTTTGAGGACAGTTCCAGATACGCAGTATTTT. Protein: CASGLRTVPDTQYF. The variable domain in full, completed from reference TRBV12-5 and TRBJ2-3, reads DARVTQTPRHKVTEMGQEVTMRCQPILGHNTVFWYRQTMMQGLELLAYFRNRAPLDDSGMPKDRFSAEMPDATLATLKIQPSEPRDSAVYFCASGLRTVPDTQYFGPGTRLTVL.

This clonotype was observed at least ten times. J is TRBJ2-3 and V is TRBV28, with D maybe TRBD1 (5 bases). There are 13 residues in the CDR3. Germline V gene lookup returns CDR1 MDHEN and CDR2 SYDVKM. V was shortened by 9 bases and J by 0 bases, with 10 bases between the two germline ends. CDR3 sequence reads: CASLDSSTDTQYF. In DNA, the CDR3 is TGTGCCAGTTTAGACAGCAGCACAGATACGCAGTATTTT.